This T cell receptor (beta chain) emerged from a study of T cell repertoires in cytomegalovirus infection. Across the whole study: Public TCR beta signature analysis indicated the presence of both CMV infection and matching HLA type. Study-wide points: Carriage of CMV together with the relevant HLA was identifiable through cumulative public TCR beta family frequency. In two of eight donors, the top clonotype was HLA-C-restricted CMV-specific.

The germline V and J ends were trimmed by 3 bases and 6 bases, with 14 bases remaining between them. CDR1 and CDR2 from the germline V gene are ENHRY and SYGVKD. The CDR3 loop spans 14 amino acids. In regard to this clonotype: The antigen is unknown.

Each CDR3 protein gets one entry after TCRdb re-called the reads with MiXCR. The repertoire has around 240,000 distinct CDR3 sequences, 22% of them found once; the top ten carry approximately 18%. V and J are TRBV10-3 and TRBJ1-1, with a possible D match to TRBD1 (6 bases). This TCR was sampled from a human donor in good health (CMV status not recorded). Some clones in this sample may be carry-over from other donors' samples. Material: CD8+ T cells from PBMCs. For the CDR3, the DNA is TGTGCCATCAGTGACGGACAGATTAACCCTGAAGCTTTCTTT. Translating gives CAISDGQINPEAFF.